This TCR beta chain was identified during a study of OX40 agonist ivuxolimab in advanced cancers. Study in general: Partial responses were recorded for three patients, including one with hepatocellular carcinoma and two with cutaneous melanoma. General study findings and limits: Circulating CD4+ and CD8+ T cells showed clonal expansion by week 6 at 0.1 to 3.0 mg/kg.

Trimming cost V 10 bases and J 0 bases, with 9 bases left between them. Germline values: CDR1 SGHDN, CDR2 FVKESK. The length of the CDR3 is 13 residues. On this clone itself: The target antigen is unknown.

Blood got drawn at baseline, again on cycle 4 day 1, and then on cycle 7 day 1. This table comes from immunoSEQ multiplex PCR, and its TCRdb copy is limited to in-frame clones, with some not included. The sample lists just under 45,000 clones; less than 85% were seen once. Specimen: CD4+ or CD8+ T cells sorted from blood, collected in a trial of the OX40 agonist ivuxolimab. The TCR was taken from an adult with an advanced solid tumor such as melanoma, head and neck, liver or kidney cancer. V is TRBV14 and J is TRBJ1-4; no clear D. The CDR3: CATQRATNEKLFF. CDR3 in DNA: TGTGCCACCCAGAGGGCAACTAATGAAAAACTGTTTTTT.